A single sample is the source of the 25 T cell receptor beta chains below, sequenced in a study of beta chain features in type 1 diabetes. Isolated RNA was reverse transcribed in full, so expressed TCRB transcripts were sequenced. Data came from immunoSEQ multiplex PCR; TCRdb stores just in-frame clones and leaves some out. In the table there are about 650,000 clones, roughly 12% of which are singletons. Points from the study as a whole: TCRB CDR3s from Type 1 diabetes patients were moderately but significantly shorter in all four CD4+ subsets.

Antigens of these TCRs are unknown. Sequencing was performed on naive CD4+ T cells from blood. These receptors were taken from a man aged 25 to 40 with type 1 diabetes.

This clone was counted between two and nine times. The genes are TRBV2 and TRBJ1-2; maybe TRBD1 (6 bases). The CDR3 is 12 amino acids. The germline V and J ends were trimmed by 3 bases and 7 bases, with 9 bases remaining between them. Germline CDR1 SNHLY, CDR2 FYNNEI. The CDR3 sequence: CASSDRGSGYTF. Written as DNA, the CDR3 is TGTGCCAGCAGTGACAGGGGCTCTGGCTACACCTTC.

This clone has a single count. The chain is built from TRBV5-1 and TRBJ2-7, with 7 bases identical to TRBD1. Trimming cost V 5 bases and J 1 base; bases outside gene matches: 9. Germline V CDR1 and CDR2: SGHRS, YFSETQ. The CDR3 is made up of 15 amino acids. CDR3 in amino acids: CASRRGGLGSYEQYF. The CDR3 DNA sequence: TGCGCCAGCAGACGAGGGGGCTTAGGGTCCTACGAGCAGTACTTC. The full variable domain, rest sourced from reference TRBV5-1 and TRBJ2-7, is KAGVTQTPRYLIKTRGQQVTLSCSPISGHRSVSWYQQTPGQGLQFLFEYFSETQRNKGNFPGRFSGRQFSNSRSEMNVSTLELGDSALYLCASRRGGLGSYEQYFGPGTRLTVT.

The gene calls are TRBV4-3 and TRBJ2-3; D not certain. In germline, CDR1 is LGHNA, CDR2 YSLEER. V gave up 4 bases and J gave up 6 bases, with 17 bases separating them. The CDR3 totals 15 residues. The CDR3 reads CASSLHLEALDTQYF. CDR3 in DNA: TGCGCCAGCAGCCTCCACCTCGAGGCTTTGGATACGCAGTATTTT.

About this clone: Other DNA sequences in the same sample also yield this CDR3. The chain carries TRBV29-1 and TRBJ1-1; D may be TRBD1 (5 bases). V lost 7 bases to trimming and J lost 5 bases, with 17 bases between them. Germline-derived CDR1 and CDR2 are SQVTM and ANQGSEA. The length of the CDR3 is 13 residues. CDR3 DNA: TGCAGCGGGACTGGGGGTGTGAGAACTGAAGCTTTCTTT. Translation gives CSGTGGVRTEAFF.

This clone was found a few times. The rearrangement links TRBV10-2 to TRBJ2-7; D is tentatively TRBD1 or TRBD2 (5 bases each). Trimming shortened V by 7 bases and J by 4 bases, and 14 bases separated the two germline ends. The CDR3 runs 13 residues. Germline CDR1 and CDR2: WSHSY and SAAADI. The CDR3 loop reads CASKVGDPYEQYF. The CDR3 bases are TGCGCCAGCAAGGTGGGGGATCCGTACGAGCAGTACTTC.

This chain joins TRBV29-1 and TRBJ2-1; D not resolved. Trimming stripped 2 bases from V and 9 bases from J, with 14 bases between. The CDR3 covers 13 residues. CDR1 and CDR2 (germline): SQVTM, ANQGSEA. CDR3 in amino acids: CSVESPEASEQFF. For the CDR3, the DNA is TGCAGCGTTGAATCCCCCGAAGCAAGTGAGCAGTTCTTC.

This clone has only a few counts. The chain is built from TRBV7-2 and TRBJ2-1; 11 nucleotides align to TRBD2. V lost 4 bases to trimming and J lost 7 bases; unmatched junction nucleotides: 9. The CDR3 consists of 16 residues. The germline V gene encodes CDR1 SGHTA and CDR2 FQGNSA. The DNA of the CDR3 is TGTGCCAGCAGCTCCTCCCCACTAGCGGGGGAAAATGAGCAGTTCTTC. It yields the protein CASSSSPLAGENEQFF.

The table lists this clone with a few counts. This rearrangement joins TRBV11-1 to TRBJ2-2; perhaps TRBD1 as D (7 bases). Trimming stripped 5 bases from V and 4 bases from J, with 23 bases between. The CDR3 extends over 18 amino acids. The germline V gene encodes CDR1 SGHAT and CDR2 FQDESV (reference sequence). The CDR3 region is CASSPRQGSGRGTGELFF. The CDR3 DNA reads TGTGCCAGCAGCCCCCGACAGGGTAGCGGTCGGGGCACCGGGGAGCTGTTTTTT.

With respect to this clone: This specimen includes other DNA sequences encoding the same CDR3. The chain has TRBV7-2 and TRBJ2-5; D remains unclear. Germline V lookup: CDR1 SGHTA, CDR2 FQGNSA. The length of the CDR3 is 12 residues. V was pared by 3 bases and J by 5 bases, with 7 bases between. The CDR3 protein is CASSLVGETQYF. In DNA form, the CDR3 reads TGTGCCAGCAGCTTGGTTGGTGAGACCCAGTACTTC.

The table lists this clone with a few counts. The genes are TRBV5-6 and TRBJ1-2; 7 nucleotides line up with TRBD1. The J segment lost 4 bases and the V segment lost 3 bases, leaving 6 bases of the junction unmatched. The germline V gene has CDR1 SGHDT and CDR2 YYEEEE. This CDR3 spans 14 amino acids. In DNA form, the CDR3 reads TGTGCCAGCAGCTCACAGGGGCATGGCTATGGCTACACCTTC. It encodes CASSSQGHGYGYTF.

This chain joins TRBV18 and TRBJ2-1; 8 positions match TRBD1. The CDR3 totals 14 residues. Trimming cost V 7 bases and J 0 bases; bases outside gene matches: 2. In germline, CDR1 is KGHSH, CDR2 LQKENI. The CDR3 loop reads CASWDRTSYNEQFF. Written as DNA, the CDR3 is TGTGCCAGCTGGGACAGGACCTCCTACAATGAGCAGTTCTTC.

V and J are TRBV28 and TRBJ2-2; D not certain. This CDR3 spans 14 amino acids. V was trimmed by 2 bases and J by 4 bases, leaving 8 bases between them. Germline V lookup: CDR1 MDHEN, CDR2 SYDVKM. The CDR3 loop reads CASSLISSTGELFF. The CDR3 DNA reads as TGTGCCAGCAGTTTAATCTCAAGCACCGGGGAGCTGTTTTTT.

The chain carries TRBV9 and TRBJ2-5, with TRBD2 identical over 9 bases. Losses at the gene ends were 0 bases for V and 0 bases for J; bases not matched to a gene: 9. This CDR3 spans 18 amino acids. From germline, CDR1 is SGDLS and CDR2 YYNGEE. DNA for the CDR3: TGTGCCAGCAGCGTAGAAGGTAGCGGGGGCCAGTACCAAGAGACCCAGTACTTC. It specifies CASSVEGSGGQYQETQYF.

The chain couples TRBV11-2 to TRBJ2-1, with 9 bases lining up with TRBD1. V gave up 3 bases and J gave up 12 bases; unmatched junction bases: 3. Germline loops: CDR1 SGHAT, CDR2 FQNNGV. This CDR3 is built from 12 residues. The CDR3 is CASSLGQGLQFF. The DNA of the CDR3 is TGTGCCAGCAGCTTGGGACAGGGATTGCAGTTCTTC.

The chain employs TRBV5-1 and TRBJ2-1, with D perhaps TRBD1 (6 bases). The length of the CDR3 is 14 residues. CDR1 and CDR2 (germline): SGHRS, YFSETQ. Trimming left V 0 bases short and J 10 bases short, with 14 bases between. The CDR3 is CASSLAVGAGEQFF. CDR3 nucleotides: TGCGCCAGCAGCTTGGCCGTGGGGGCCGGAGAGCAGTTCTTC.

V usage is TRBV19 and J usage is TRBJ2-3; D remains ambiguous. Germline V gives CDR1 LNHDA, CDR2 SQIVND (reference sequence). V lost 5 bases, J lost 2 bases, and 8 bases lay in between. The CDR3 is made up of 13 amino acids. The CDR3 nucleotides read TGTGCCAGTAGTCAGACCTACACAGATACGCAGTATTTT. As protein: CASSQTYTDTQYF.

This clone has a handful of counts. Here the CDR3 reads CASSESRDRGEQFF. The CDR3 bases are TGTGCCAGCAGTGAAAGTAGGGACAGGGGCGAGCAGTTCTTC. The chain employs TRBV28 and TRBJ2-1; 10 bases line up with TRBD1. Trimming cost V 5 bases and J 10 bases; bases outside gene matches: 8. Germline V CDR1 and CDR2: MDHEN, SYDVKM. The CDR3 spans 14 residues.

The chain recombines TRBV30 with TRBJ2-3, with unresolved D. CDR1 is GTSNPN, CDR2 SVGIG, per germline (reference sequence). The CDR3 consists of 15 residues. The ends were cut back, 0 bases at V and 0 bases at J, with 10 bases in the middle. CDR3 residues: CAWSVGRSSTDTQYF. CDR3 DNA: TGTGCCTGGAGTGTTGGTCGAAGTAGCACAGATACGCAGTATTTT.

A few counts support this clone. The chain has TRBV7-2 and TRBJ2-3; TRBD1 matches at 9 bases. This CDR3 spans 16 amino acids. V was pared by 3 bases and J by 7 bases, with 11 bases of the junction left unmatched. Germline CDR1 is SGHTA and CDR2 is FQGNSA. The CDR3 DNA follows: TGTGCCAGCAGCTTTGGCGGGACAGGGACAACCCATACGCAGTATTTT. Its protein product is CASSFGGTGTTHTQYF.

This clone was detected a few times. The chain links TRBV29-1 to TRBJ2-7; 8 bases map to TRBD1. The CDR3 runs to 13 residues. The V and J ends lost 2 bases and 6 bases, in that order; junction bases with no gene match: 6. Germline assignment: CDR1 SQVTM and CDR2 ANQGSEA. CDR3 DNA: TGCAGCGTTGAACCGGACAGGGCTGGCGAGCAGTACTTC. Translated, it gives CSVEPDRAGEQYF.

The CDR3 bases are TGTGCCAGCAGTTCCTCGGCTAGCGGGGACACCGGGGAGCTGTTTTTT. It is translated as CASSSSASGDTGELFF. V and J are TRBV7-3 and TRBJ2-2, with 9 bases that match TRBD2. Germline-derived CDR1 and CDR2 are SGHTA and FQGTGA. The CDR3 runs to 16 residues. Trimming at V came to 6 bases and at J to 3 bases, leaving 8 bases not matched to a gene.

This clone was counted only a few times. The V and J genes are TRBV6-5 and TRBJ2-2, with TRBD1 matching 9 bases. CDR1 MNHEY and CDR2 SVGAGI come from the germline V gene. Trimming at V came to 6 bases and at J to 5 bases, leaving 7 bases not matched to a gene. The CDR3 sequence is 15 residues long. The CDR3 loop is CASSSTGGYTGELFF. As DNA, the CDR3 is TGTGCCAGCAGCTCGACAGGGGGATATACCGGGGAGCTGTTTTTT.

V gene TRBV4-2 combines with J gene TRBJ1-6; no clear D. The CDR3 sequence is 12 residues long. Trimming stripped 3 bases from V and 8 bases from J, with 5 bases between. Germline CDR1 is LGHNA and CDR2 is YNFKEQ. CDR3 bases: TGTGCCAGCAGCCATGGGGATTCACCCCTCCACTTT. Its translation is CASSHGDSPLHF.

The rearrangement links TRBV28 to TRBJ1-5; possibly TRBD1 for D (5 bases). Germline CDR1 reads MDHEN; CDR2 reads SYDVKM. V was cut by 2 bases and J by 2 bases, with 13 bases left in between. The CDR3 extends over 16 amino acids. CDR3 loop: CASSLGATRGNQPQHF. The DNA of the CDR3 is TGTGCCAGCAGTTTAGGGGCCACACGAGGCAATCAGCCCCAGCATTTT.

The J gene is TRBJ1-1, the V gene TRBV2; D gene ambiguous. Trimming stripped 1 base from V and 0 bases from J, with 9 bases between. The CDR3 runs to 15 residues. CDR1 is SNHLY and CDR2 is FYNNEI in the germline V gene. The CDR3 coding sequence is TGTGCCAGCAGTGAAGAGGGCAGAATGAACACTGAAGCTTTCTTT. It translates to CASSEEGRMNTEAFF.